These 19 T cell receptor beta chains share one sample of origin, sequenced in a study of blood T cell repertoires in COVID-19. Profiled with immunoSEQ multiplex PCR; TCRdb holds only in-frame clones, not every one. The repertoire includes a few hundred thousand clones, 88% of them detected once, and around 2% sits in the top ten. Sequencing was done on a sample of PBMCs or T cells enriched from blood (not recorded which). All receptors derive from a woman aged 60-75 years in a cohort exposed to, infected with or recovered from COVID-19 (not recorded which).

This clone was picked up a small number of times. This chain links TRBV18 with TRBJ2-1; D may be TRBD2 (6 bases). CDR3 length: 15 residues. V was shortened by 3 bases and J by 1 base, with 10 bases between the two germline ends. Per germline, CDR1 KGHSH and CDR2 LQKENI. In DNA, the CDR3 is TGTGCCAGCTCACCGAGGAGGGGTTCCTACAATGAGCAGTTCTTC. Its translation is CASSPRRGSYNEQFF.

This chain links TRBV27 with TRBJ1-2; 9 nucleotides line up with TRBD1. This CDR3 has 15 residues. CDR1 is MNHEY and CDR2 is SMNVEV in the germline V gene (reference sequence). V was pared by 6 bases and J by 5 bases, with 10 bases of the junction left unmatched. CDR3: CASSGQGRLGYGYTF. The CDR3, as DNA: TGTGCCAGCAGCGGACAGGGGAGGCTAGGGTATGGCTACACCTTC.

The CDR3 region has the DNA TGTGCCAGCAGCCCCGGGACAGTTCAAGAGACCCAGTACTTC. Protein product: CASSPGTVQETQYF. The genes are TRBV5-4 and TRBJ2-5; 7 nucleotides match TRBD1. Germline assignment: CDR1 SGHNT and CDR2 YYREEE (reference sequence). J gave up 2 bases and V 4 bases, and 5 bases lay outside the gene matches. The CDR3 extends over 14 amino acids.

This rearrangement joins TRBV28 to TRBJ2-7; 8 nucleotides line up with TRBD1. The CDR3 is 19 amino acids. V lost 5 bases, J lost 0 bases, and 18 bases stayed unmatched. Germline CDR1 reads MDHEN; CDR2 reads SYDVKM. CDR3 loop: CASSPTYVTTGASSYEQYF. CDR3 bases: TGTGCCAGCAGTCCCACCTACGTCACGACAGGGGCTAGCTCCTACGAGCAGTACTTC.

This sequence joins TRBV7-9 and TRBJ1-6; tentatively, D is TRBD1 (5 bases). V gave up 3 bases and J gave up 7 bases, with 13 bases separating them. The CDR3 is made up of 15 amino acids. The germline CDR1 and CDR2 sequences are SEHNR and FQNEAQ (reference sequence). CDR3 in amino acids: CASSFQGVSNSPLHF. The DNA of the CDR3 is TGTGCCAGCAGCTTTCAAGGGGTCAGCAATTCACCCCTCCACTTT. Variable domain in full (rest from reference TRBV7-9 and TRBJ1-6): DTGVSQNPRHKITKRGQNVTFRCDPISEHNRLYWYRQTLGQGPEFLTYFQNEAQLEKSRLLSDRFSAERPKGSFSTLEIQRTEQGDSAMYLCASSFQGVSNSPLHFGNGTRLTVT.

This clone was seen repeatedly, ten times or more. This chain joins TRBV30 and TRBJ1-3; no definite D call. With 5 bases removed from V and 0 bases from J, the gap between germline ends came to 11 bases. Looked up from germline, CDR1 is GTSNPN and CDR2 is SVGIG (reference sequence). This CDR3 has 14 residues. CDR3 nucleotide sequence: TGTGCCTGGGACCAGGCGAACTCTGGAAACACCATATATTTT. Translating gives CAWDQANSGNTIYF.

The V call is TRBV5-1, the J call TRBJ2-7, with a weak D call TRBD2 (6 bases). The CDR3 has 17 amino acids. Trimming took off 0 bases at V and 0 bases at J, with 16 bases between the two ends. Germline CDR1 reads SGHRS; CDR2 reads YFSETQ. DNA of the CDR3: TGCGCCAGCAGCTTGGGCCGGGACTCCGGGACCTCCTACGAGCAGTACTTC. This codes for CASSLGRDSGTSYEQYF.

The V gene is TRBV6-5, the J gene TRBJ1-6, with D possibly being TRBD1 (6 bases). This CDR3 has 13 residues. The germline V and J ends were trimmed by 8 bases and 7 bases, with 12 bases remaining between them. The germline gives CDR1 MNHEY, CDR2 SVGAGI. The CDR3 region is CASGGGPNSPLHF. The CDR3 DNA is TGTGCCAGCGGGGGGGGCCCAAATTCACCCCTCCACTTT.

The chain employs TRBV6-5 and TRBJ2-1; 11 bases map to TRBD1. The V segment lost 2 bases and the J segment 7 bases; nucleotides outside the gene matches: 7. The CDR3 length is 16 residues. Germline V gene data show CDR1 as MNHEY and CDR2 as SVGAGI. In DNA, the CDR3 is TGTGCCAGCAGTTACGGTGGGGACAGGGGGGGAAATGAGCAGTTCTTC. Translated: CASSYGGDRGGNEQFF.

The chain recombines TRBV28 with TRBJ2-5; 11 bases are shared with TRBD2. In germline, CDR1 is MDHEN, CDR2 SYDVKM. The CDR3 consists of 14 residues. V lost 8 bases, J lost 2 bases, and 4 bases stayed unmatched. The CDR3 DNA follows: TGTGCCAGCGGGAGACTAGCGGGACAAGAGACCCAGTACTTC. Its translation: CASGRLAGQETQYF.

A remark on this clone: One junction end disagrees with the germline gene, perhaps due to a read error. The chain has TRBV7-7 and TRBJ2-7; maybe TRBD2 (6 bases). Germline loops: CDR1 SSHAT, CDR2 FNYEAQ (reference sequence). The CDR3 length is 14 residues. The CDR3 loop reads CASSARLDSYEQYF. CDR3 coding DNA: TGTGCTAGCAGCGCGAGACTAGACTCCTACGAGCAGTACTTC. Full variable domain (rest looked up from reference TRBV7-7 and TRBJ2-7): GAGVSQSPRYKVTKRGQDVTLRCDPISSHATLYWYQQALGQGPEFLTYFNYEAQPDKSGLPSDRFSAERPEGSISTLTIQRTEQRDSAMYRCASSARLDSYEQYFGPGTRLTVT.

The genes are TRBV24-1 and TRBJ1-5, with TRBD1 matching over 9 bases. Per germline, CDR1 KGHDR and CDR2 SFDVKD. The CDR3 totals 17 residues. The V segment lost 7 bases and the J segment 7 bases; nucleotides outside the gene matches: 16. The CDR3 bases are TGTGCCACCAGCTCATCCTCCGGGACAGGGTTCGGACAGCCCCAGCATTTT. Translated: CATSSSSGTGFGQPQHF.

The rearrangement joins TRBV4-3 to TRBJ2-1, with 9 positions matching TRBD1. V was clipped by 1 base and J by 8 bases; unmatched bases: 27. Germline CDR1 and CDR2: LGHNA and YSLEER. The CDR3 is made up of 22 amino acids. The CDR3 loop reads CASSQGVGTGNRRDGRFHEQFF. CDR3 nucleotides: TGCGCCAGCAGCCAAGGGGTGGGGACAGGGAACCGCCGGGACGGAAGGTTCCATGAGCAGTTCTTC.

This clone came up once. The CDR3 sequence: CASSWGPGFNQPQHF. CDR3 nucleotide sequence: TGTGCCAGTAGTTGGGGGCCAGGTTTCAATCAGCCCCAGCATTTT. The chain combines TRBV19 with TRBJ1-5, with D perhaps TRBD1 (6 bases). CDR1 and CDR2 from the germline V gene are LNHDA and SQIVND (reference sequence). This CDR3 comprises 15 residues. V dropped 5 bases and J dropped 3 bases, with 14 bases sitting between them.

The chain uses TRBV5-4 and TRBJ2-3; 8 nucleotides agree with TRBD1. This CDR3 comprises 13 residues. V lost 4 bases, J lost 6 bases, and 4 bases stayed unmatched. Germline loops: CDR1 SGHNT, CDR2 YYREEE (reference sequence). CDR3 in amino acids: CASSQGQADTQYF. The CDR3 DNA reads as TGTGCCAGCAGCCAGGGACAGGCCGATACGCAGTATTTT.

This rearrangement joins TRBV13 to TRBJ1-4; a possible D gene is TRBD1 (6 bases). The CDR3 runs 14 residues. Germline CDR1 PRHDT, CDR2 FYEKMQ (reference sequence). V was clipped by 7 bases and J by 4 bases, with 13 bases between them. The CDR3 region is CASTPTGINEKLFF. The CDR3 DNA reads as TGTGCCAGCACCCCGACAGGAATTAATGAAAAACTGTTTTTT.

The V and J genes are TRBV6-6 and TRBJ1-2; D perhaps matches TRBD1 (6 bases). The germline V gene encodes CDR1 MNHNY and CDR2 SVGAGI (reference sequence). V lost 7 bases, J lost 2 bases, and 14 bases lay in between. The CDR3 length is 14 residues. The CDR3 spells CASTRGGQNYGYTF. As DNA, the CDR3 is TGTGCCAGCACCCGAGGTGGACAGAACTATGGCTACACCTTC.

Only a few counts were recorded for this clone. The V gene is TRBV4-3, the J gene TRBJ2-3, with 12 nucleotides matching TRBD2. This CDR3 comprises 18 residues. The ends lost 1 base at V and 5 bases at J; junction bases unmatched: 10. Germline lookup yields CDR1 LGHNA and CDR2 YSLEER. CDR3 coding DNA: TGCGCCAGCAGCCAAGTGGGACGACTAGCGGGAGTAGGAGATACGCAGTATTTT. Translated, it gives CASSQVGRLAGVGDTQYF.

The chain has TRBV19 and TRBJ1-2; no firm D call. Germline V lookup: CDR1 LNHDA, CDR2 SQIVND (reference sequence). This CDR3 spans 13 amino acids. Between the trimmed V and J ends, which lost 2 bases and 3 bases, there was a span of 7 bases. Here the CDR3 DNA reads TGTGCCAGTAGTATAAGGAGAGACTATGGCTACACCTTC. It encodes CASSIRRDYGYTF.